Listed below are T cell receptor beta chains from one sample, sequenced in a study of cytomegalovirus exposure and HLA in healthy donors. The table came from immunoSEQ multiplex PCR; TCRdb's copy has only in-frame clones and leaves some out. This sample has around 120,000 clones, with about three quarters found just once. Material: PBMCs. These receptors were taken from a woman aged 55-75 years in good health and CMV-seropositive. CDR3s include the opening cysteine and the closing phenylalanine or tryptophan. The D gene is left open where the match is weak. Clone sizes are given selectively: once, few, many, or a class where the clone is expanded.

J: TRBJ1-2
size: .
D: TRBD1
V: TRBV29-1
CDR3: CSATAGGFNYGYTF
DNA: TGCAGCGCCACGGCAGGGGGTTTTAACTATGGCTACACCTTC

J: TRBJ2-5
size: once
D: .
V: TRBV7-9
CDR3: CASSLTGYQTETQYF
DNA: TGTGCCAGCAGCTTAACAGGGTACCAAACCGAGACCCAGTACTTC

J: TRBJ2-5
size: .
D: TRBD2
V: TRBV19
CDR3: CASGTRGTQYF
DNA: TGTGCCAGCGGGACTAGGGGGACCCAGTACTTC

J: TRBJ2-3
size: .
D: .
V: TRBV6-4
CDR3: CASSPQGEGTDTQYF
DNA: TGTGCCAGCAGTCCCCAGGGTGAAGGCACAGATACGCAGTATTTT

J: TRBJ2-2
size: .
D: .
V: TRBV6-5
CDR3: CASSYFQENTGELFF
DNA: TGTGCCAGCAGTTACTTTCAGGAGAACACCGGGGAGCTGTTTTTT

J: TRBJ2-5
size: few
D: TRBD1
V: TRBV25-1
CDR3: CASGQGYQETQYF
DNA: TGTGCCAGCGGACAGGGATACCAAGAGACCCAGTACTTC

J: TRBJ2-3
size: few
D: .
V: TRBV19
CDR3: CASSTSGYTDTQYF
DNA: TGTGCCAGTAGTACTTCGGGATACACAGATACGCAGTATTTT

J: TRBJ2-2
size: .
D: .
V: TRBV29-1
CDR3: CSVSYSANTGELFF
DNA: TGCAGCGTTTCATATTCAGCGAACACCGGGGAGCTGTTTTTT

J: TRBJ1-1
size: .
D: .
V: TRBV6-4
CDR3: CASRRQENTEAFF
DNA: TGTGCCAGCAGGCGACAGGAGAACACTGAAGCTTTCTTT

J: TRBJ2-2
size: few
D: .
V: TRBV7-3
CDR3: CASSSEGNTGELFF
DNA: TGTGCCAGCAGTTCGGAGGGGAACACCGGGGAGCTGTTTTTT

J: TRBJ2-1
size: .
D: .
V: TRBV27
CDR3: CASSPLDSYNEQFF
DNA: TGTGCCAGCAGTCCCCTGGACAGCTACAATGAGCAGTTCTTC

J: TRBJ1-1
size: .
D: .
V: TRBV9
CDR3: CASSVSGGVGTEAFF
DNA: TGTGCCAGCAGCGTATCGGGGGGAGTAGGCACTGAAGCTTTCTTT

J: TRBJ1-4
size: .
D: TRBD1
V: TRBV18
CDR3: CASSPVGTGGGKLFF
DNA: TGTGCCAGCTCACCGGTAGGGACAGGGGGCGGAAAACTGTTTTTT

J: TRBJ2-1
size: .
D: TRBD1
V: TRBV5-1
CDR3: CASSSGLPGQANNEQFF
DNA: TGCGCCAGCAGCTCAGGACTCCCGGGACAGGCTAACAATGAGCAGTTCTTC

J: TRBJ1-6
size: few
D: .
V: TRBV5-4
CDR3: CASSLSDRNSPLHF
DNA: TGTGCCAGCAGCTTGTCCGACAGGAATTCACCCCTCCACTTT

J: TRBJ2-1
size: .
D: TRBD2
V: TRBV19
CDR3: CASSKPGLAVNEQFF
DNA: TGTGCCAGTAGTAAACCGGGACTAGCGGTCAATGAGCAGTTCTTC